Sequencing of this TCR beta chain was carried out in a study of OX40 agonist ivuxolimab in advanced cancers. Study-wide context: Ivuxolimab, which targeted the costimulatory receptor OX40 (CD134), was an agonistic, fully human IgG2 monoclonal antibody. Intravenous ivuxolimab was administered to patients every 2 weeks at six dose levels: 0.01, 0.1, 0.3, 1.5, 3 and 10 mg/kg. Of the approximately 50 dose-escalation patients, hepatocellular carcinoma was present in 19, melanoma in around 15, renal cell carcinoma in 9 and head and neck cancer in 9. The dose-escalation cohort was around 83% male with a mean age of around 62 years, ranging from roughly 23 to 90. Prior anti-PD-1, anti-PD-L1 or anti-CTLA-4 therapy was permitted, and checkpoint inhibitors had been received by roughly 42% of dose-escalation patients. Partial responses occurred in three dose-escalation patients: two with cutaneous melanoma and one with hepatocellular carcinoma. Peripheral TCRbeta sequencing aimed to test whether ivuxolimab altered TCR sequence diversity and caused clonal T-cell expansion. The paper reports the monotherapy dose-escalation portion (N of about 50 patients) of the phase I ivuxolimab trial.

Results the study describes overall, beyond this receptor: Low levels of normalized T-cell clonal expansion were also shown by some nonresponding patients. Which antigens the clonally expanded peripheral T cells were specific for was not determined. In the 0.1-3.0 mg/kg groups, partial responders were among the patients with the lowest normalized peripheral clonal expansion, particularly in CD8+ T cells. After ivuxolimab, more expanded clones were found on average in CD8+ T cells than in CD4+ T cells. At doses of 0.1 to 3.0 mg/kg, clonal expansion of both CD4+ and CD8+ T cells in blood was seen between baseline and week 6.

Genomic DNA was isolated from the sorted cells so that the TCRbeta CDR3 region could be sequenced. TCRbeta CDR3 regions were sequenced using the immunoSEQ Assay. This immuneACCESS table, as held by TCRdb, lists in-frame sequences with V and J called but not all clones. Of the missing ones, under half trace to an unresolved V gene in checked studies; the others have no known cause. The sample includes nearly 50,000 clones, with about 88% observed a single time. The ten largest clones represent 1.9% of the sample. With respect to this clone: There is no known antigen for this receptor. Base quality data are lacking; no much larger clone is found one base away.

Unmatched junction bases come to 2, with V trimmed by 5 bases and J by 2 bases. The CDR3 has 14 amino acids, counting the end cysteine and phenylalanine. The kept DNA is CDR3 alone, 42 bases in frame from the first base. The germline V gene encodes CDR1 MNHNY and CDR2 SVGAGI (reference sequence). Patients with autoimmune disease history or receiving systemic immunosuppression were excluded from the trial. In every dose cohort, peripheral blood was drawn for TCR sequencing at baseline, cycle 4 day 1, and cycle 7 day 1. The samples were taken from a phase I, first-in-human, multicenter, open-label dose-escalation trial of ivuxolimab. Adults with locally advanced or metastatic head and neck squamous cell, hepatocellular, melanoma or renal cell carcinoma were enrolled in the trial. CD4+ and CD8+ T cells were sorted separately from peripheral blood before TCR sequencing.

The clonotype originates from an adult with an advanced solid tumor such as melanoma, head and neck, liver or kidney cancer. Sample: CD4+ or CD8+ T cells sorted from blood, taken in a trial of the OX40 agonist ivuxolimab. The V gene is TRBV6-6 and the J gene is TRBJ2-1; 8 of the junction bases match TRBD2. The DNA sequence follows: TGTGCCAGCAGTCTAGCGGGCCCCTACAATGAGCAGTTCTTC. Its coded protein is CASSLAGPYNEQFF.